This TCR beta chain was captured in a study of T-cell reconstitution after alpha-beta-depleted transplantation in children. It was with unique molecular identifiers that the TCRbeta library was prepared. In TCRdb, the PCR reads were re-called with MiXCR into one record per CDR3 protein. The sample lists hundreds of thousands of distinct CDR3 sequences, roughly 33% occurring once. Deletions cut 8 bases from V and 5 bases from J, with 15 bases between. This CDR3 comprises 14 residues. Germline CDR1 reads SEHNR; CDR2 reads FQNEAQ (reference sequence). The sequencing used PBMCs from the stem cell graft donor, collected from the stem cell graft. V usage is TRBV7-9 and J usage is TRBJ2-2; tentatively, D is TRBD1 (6 bases). This receptor was taken from a human donor who donated a stem cell graft to a child with aplastic anemia. CDR3 residues: CASLTGPVTGELFF. CDR3 nucleotide sequence: TGTGCCAGCCTAACAGGGCCGGTAACCGGGGAGCTGTTTTTT.